The TCR beta chain described here comes from a study of blood T cell repertoires in COVID-19. The wider study: There were acute and convalescent COVID-19 samples, and they came from the United States, Italy and Spain.

Sequencing used immunoSEQ multiplex PCR; TCRdb keeps in-frame clones, though not all of them. The sample contains roughly 99,000 clones, about 90% of which appear only once. Germline CDR1 SGHNT, CDR2 YYREEE (reference sequence). V was pared by 3 bases and J by 4 bases, with 19 bases between. This CDR3 is 16 amino acids long. Followed over time, Seattle patients had been enrolled while infection was active. The V and J genes are TRBV5-4 and TRBJ1-2, with D hard to call. The specimen sequenced was peripheral blood. The receptor was derived from a man aged 45 to 65 with COVID-19, enrolled during active disease. CDR3 loop: CASSSALGGYGYGYTF. DNA for the CDR3: TGTGCCAGCAGCTCCGCGCTGGGCGGGTACGGCTATGGCTACACCTTC.